This TCR beta chain was profiled in a study of shared clonotypes between healthy human individuals. Sequenced by immunoSEQ multiplex PCR; TCRdb stores in-frame clones only, minus some. The sample carries 2 million to 2.5 million clones, approximately 96% recorded once. Germline V gene lookup returns CDR1 GTSNPN and CDR2 SVGIG (reference sequence). The CDR3 consists of 14 residues. The trim removed 2 bases at V and 4 bases at J, leaving 6 bases unmatched. Sample: naive CD4+ T cells sorted from blood. This sample's subset: CD45RA+ positively selected. The sequence was collected from a man aged 18 to 29 in good health. The chain employs TRBV30 and TRBJ2-5, with TRBD2 identical over 8 bases. The CDR3 nucleotides read TGTGCCTGGAGTTTGGGACTAGTGGTAGAGACCCAGTACTTC. It is translated as CAWSLGLVVETQYF. Full variable domain (rest looked up from reference TRBV30 and TRBJ2-5): SQTIHQWPATLVQPVGSPLSLECTVEGTSNPNLYWYRQAAGRGLQLLFYSVGIGQISSEVPQNLSASRPQDRQFILSSKKLLLSDSGFYLCAWSLGLVVETQYFGPGTRLLVL.